The clone carrying this T cell receptor beta chain was picked up one time. Participant-reported clinical history was the basis for cohort assignment. V lost 3 bases and J lost 5, with 13 bases in between. Germline CDR1 LNHDA, CDR2 SQIVND (reference sequence). The CDR3 is made up of 14 amino acids. Clones were sequenced by immunoSEQ multiplex PCR, and TCRdb holds only the in-frame ones, with some missing. The table lists approximately 190,000 clones, roughly 86% of them singletons. This entry is derived from a study of blood T cell repertoires in COVID-19. Study information: Samples taken during acute and convalescent COVID-19 were collected in the United States, Italy and Spain. Sources were T cells, B-cell-depleted T cells, or PBMCs; the material itself was cDNA or gDNA.

The sample consisted of PBMCs or T cells enriched from blood (not recorded which). This receptor was taken from a woman in her thirties or forties in a cohort exposed to, infected with or recovered from COVID-19 (not recorded which). The genes are TRBV19 and TRBJ1-2, with a possible D match to TRBD1 (5 bases). The CDR3 DNA follows: TGTGCCAGTAGTATTGGAGGGGCGCGGTATGGCTACACCTTC. Amino acids: CASSIGGARYGYTF.